This T cell receptor delta chain was observed in a study of gamma-delta chains in newborns, infants, children. Study overall: Polyclonal expansion of innate γδ T cells after birth follows microbial exposure.

This clone was recorded a few times. TCRdb reprocessed the reads through CATT. The table shows around 12,000 delta-chain clones, with 3.5% occurring only once. Sequences were obtained from blood. The TCR was taken from a child who was a newborn, infant or young child, either healthy, febrile or measles-vaccinated (not recorded which).

CDR3 bases: TGTGCCTTCCGAACAGGCCTTCCTAGTGTTTTTGTTTCCTGGGACACCCGACAGATGTTTTTC. This sequence encodes CAFRTGLPSVFVSWDTRQMFF. The J gene is TRDJ3, the V gene TRDV3; 8 nucleotides align to TRDD2. The CDR3 runs 21 residues. Germline-derived CDR1 and CDR2 are TVYSNPD and GDNSRS (reference sequence). The junction had 20 bases not matched to a gene; V was cut back by 3 bases and J by 1 base.